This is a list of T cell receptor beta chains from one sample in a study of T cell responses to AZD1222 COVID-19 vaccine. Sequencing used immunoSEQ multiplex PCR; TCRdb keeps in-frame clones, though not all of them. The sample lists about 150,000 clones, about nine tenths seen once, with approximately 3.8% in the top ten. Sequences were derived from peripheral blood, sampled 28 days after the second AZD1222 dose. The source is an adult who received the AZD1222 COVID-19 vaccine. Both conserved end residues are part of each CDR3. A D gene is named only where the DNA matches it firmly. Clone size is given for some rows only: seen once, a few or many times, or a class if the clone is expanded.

CDR3 DNA: TGTGCCTGGAGTATTGCGGCTAACAATGAGCAGTTCTTC
CDR3 protein: CAWSIAANNEQFF
V gene: TRBV30
D gene: NA
J gene: TRBJ2-1
clone size: once

CDR3 DNA: TGCGCCAGCAGCCAAAAGGCAGGGAACACTGAAGCTTTCTTT
CDR3 protein: CASSQKAGNTEAFF
V gene: TRBV4-1
D gene: NA
J gene: TRBJ1-1
clone size: NA

CDR3 DNA: TGCAGTGCTAGTAGAGGCGGGAGAGGCTACGAGCAGTACTTC
CDR3 protein: CSASRGGRGYEQYF
V gene: TRBV20-1
D gene: TRBD2
J gene: TRBJ2-7
clone size: NA

CDR3 DNA: TGTGCCAGCAGTTCGCTACTAAGACTGAAACCCCTTGAAAACACCGGGGAGCTGTTTTTT
CDR3 protein: CASSSLLRLKPLENTGELFF
V gene: TRBV27
D gene: NA
J gene: TRBJ2-2
clone size: NA

CDR3 DNA: TGTGCCAGCAGCGCCTCGGGACAGGCCTATGGCTACACCTTC
CDR3 protein: CASSASGQAYGYTF
V gene: TRBV7-3
D gene: TRBD1
J gene: TRBJ1-2
clone size: NA

CDR3 DNA: TGTGCCAGCAGCGTAGGACAGGGCGACAATGAGCAGTTCTTC
CDR3 protein: CASSVGQGDNEQFF
V gene: TRBV9
D gene: TRBD1
J gene: TRBJ2-1
clone size: NA

CDR3 DNA: TGTGCCATCACGGGCGTCTTAAACACTGAAGCTTTCTTT
CDR3 protein: CAITGVLNTEAFF
V gene: TRBV10-3
D gene: NA
J gene: TRBJ1-1
clone size: NA

CDR3 DNA: TGTGCCATCAGTGAGGAAGGGGGCGGCCGGAAGAACACTGAAGCTTTCTTT
CDR3 protein: CAISEEGGGRKNTEAFF
V gene: TRBV10-3
D gene: TRBD1
J gene: TRBJ1-1
clone size: once

CDR3 DNA: TGTGCCAGCTCACCGGGACGGACAAATCAAAACACTGAAGCTTTCTTT
CDR3 protein: CASSPGRTNQNTEAFF
V gene: TRBV18
D gene: NA
J gene: TRBJ1-1
clone size: NA

CDR3 DNA: TGTGCCAGCAGCTTAGGGGAGATTACGAGCTCTGGGGCCAACGTCCTGACTTTC
CDR3 protein: CASSLGEITSSGANVLTF
V gene: TRBV11-3
D gene: NA
J gene: TRBJ2-6
clone size: NA

CDR3 DNA: TGCAGCGTCTACGACCCTAACACCATATATTTT
CDR3 protein: CSVYDPNTIYF
V gene: TRBV29-1
D gene: NA
J gene: TRBJ1-3
clone size: NA

CDR3 DNA: TGCGCCAGCAGCCATGAGTTGGCGGATGAGCAGTTCTTC
CDR3 protein: CASSHELADEQFF
V gene: TRBV4-3
D gene: NA
J gene: TRBJ2-1
clone size: NA

CDR3 DNA: TGTGCCAGCAGCCAACTAGCGGGAGAACTTCCGAGTCGTGAGCAGTTCTTC
CDR3 protein: CASSQLAGELPSREQFF
V gene: TRBV14
D gene: TRBD2
J gene: TRBJ2-1
clone size: NA

CDR3 DNA: TGTGCCAGCAGTTACAGCCGGGAGCAGTTCTTC
CDR3 protein: CASSYSREQFF
V gene: TRBV6-6
D gene: NA
J gene: TRBJ2-1
clone size: NA

CDR3 DNA: TGTGCTAGTGGTTTCGAATCCGGGGAAAAACTGTTTTTT
CDR3 protein: CASGFESGEKLFF
V gene: TRBV12-5
D gene: NA
J gene: TRBJ1-4
clone size: NA

CDR3 DNA: TGTGCCAGCAGCCGGGAACCATGGGGACATCCCGTCCTTGGCCATGGCTACACCTTC
CDR3 protein: CASSREPWGHPVLGHGYTF
V gene: TRBV11-2
D gene: NA
J gene: TRBJ1-2
clone size: NA

CDR3 DNA: TGTGCCAGCAGTGGGACAGGCAATGAGCAGTTCTTC
CDR3 protein: CASSGTGNEQFF
V gene: TRBV12-3/TRBV12-4
D gene: TRBD1
J gene: TRBJ2-1
clone size: NA

CDR3 DNA: TGCAGCGTCGCTTCCGGGGGAGCGGAGACCCAGTACTTC
CDR3 protein: CSVASGGAETQYF
V gene: TRBV29-1
D gene: NA
J gene: TRBJ2-5
clone size: NA

CDR3 DNA: TGTGCCACCAGCAGCACCTTACTTACGATAAACACTGAAGCTTTCTTT
CDR3 protein: CATSSTLLTINTEAFF
V gene: TRBV15
D gene: NA
J gene: TRBJ1-1
clone size: NA

CDR3 DNA: TGTGCCTGGAGTGTACAAGGGTACTATGGCTACACCTTC
CDR3 protein: CAWSVQGYYGYTF
V gene: TRBV30
D gene: NA
J gene: TRBJ1-2
clone size: NA

CDR3 DNA: TGCGCCAGCAGCCAAGAATTGACAGGAGGGACTGAAGCTTTCTTT
CDR3 protein: CASSQELTGGTEAFF
V gene: TRBV4-3
D gene: NA
J gene: TRBJ1-1
clone size: few

CDR3 DNA: TGTGCCACCAGTGATTTGCCGGGGACAGGGGTGGGCGGCTACACCTTC
CDR3 protein: CATSDLPGTGVGGYTF
V gene: TRBV24-1
D gene: TRBD1
J gene: TRBJ1-2
clone size: NA

CDR3 DNA: TGCGCCAGCAGGGAACAGGGACCAAATTCACCCCTCCACTTT
CDR3 protein: CASREQGPNSPLHF
V gene: TRBV4-1
D gene: NA
J gene: TRBJ1-6
clone size: few

CDR3 DNA: TGTGCCAGCAGCTCCTCCCTTCCCGGGATCGGAAACACCATATATTTT
CDR3 protein: CASSSSLPGIGNTIYF
V gene: TRBV13
D gene: NA
J gene: TRBJ1-3
clone size: NA

CDR3 DNA: TGTGCCAGCAGCCCAGGGGGTCGGACAACCTACGAGCAGTACTTC
CDR3 protein: CASSPGGRTTYEQYF
V gene: TRBV5-4
D gene: TRBD1
J gene: TRBJ2-7
clone size: few

CDR3 DNA: TGTGCCAGCAGCTCCGGTCGCGGGAGCTCCTACGAGCAGTACTTC
CDR3 protein: CASSSGRGSSYEQYF
V gene: TRBV5-6
D gene: TRBD2
J gene: TRBJ2-7
clone size: NA

CDR3 DNA: TGTGCCAGCAGTGAAGCGGGCTTACGGACCCAGTACTTC
CDR3 protein: CASSEAGLRTQYF
V gene: TRBV6-1
D gene: NA
J gene: TRBJ2-5
clone size: few

CDR3 DNA: TGTGCCAGCAGCGTAGCTGGGACAACTGACGAGCAGTACTTC
CDR3 protein: CASSVAGTTDEQYF
V gene: TRBV9
D gene: NA
J gene: TRBJ2-7
clone size: NA

CDR3 DNA: TGTGCCAGCAGCCGGAACACTGAAGCTTTCTTT
CDR3 protein: CASSRNTEAFF
V gene: TRBV7-9
D gene: NA
J gene: TRBJ1-1
clone size: NA

CDR3 DNA: TGCGCCAGCAGCTTGGGGGTACCTCTAACCAATGAGCAGTTCTTC
CDR3 protein: CASSLGVPLTNEQFF
V gene: TRBV5-1
D gene: NA
J gene: TRBJ2-1
clone size: NA

CDR3 DNA: TGTGCCAGCAGCCAAGGTATGCTGGCTAGCTACGAGCAGTACTTC
CDR3 protein: CASSQGMLASYEQYF
V gene: TRBV4-2
D gene: NA
J gene: TRBJ2-7
clone size: NA

CDR3 DNA: TGTGCCAGCAGCCCTACTAGCGGGAGGGCCGGCGGGGAGCTGTTTTTT
CDR3 protein: CASSPTSGRAGGELFF
V gene: TRBV6-4
D gene: TRBD2
J gene: TRBJ2-2
clone size: NA

CDR3 DNA: TGCAGCGTTGAGTGGGGGGGCTACACCTTC
CDR3 protein: CSVEWGGYTF
V gene: TRBV29-1
D gene: NA
J gene: TRBJ1-2
clone size: NA

CDR3 DNA: TGTGCCAGTAGTACCCTAGCGGGAGGGCCCTCAACTAGCACAGATACGCAGTATTTT
CDR3 protein: CASSTLAGGPSTSTDTQYF
V gene: TRBV19
D gene: TRBD2
J gene: TRBJ2-3
clone size: NA

CDR3 DNA: TGTGCCAGCAGACGAAGCGAGACAGCGAACTATGGCTACACCTTC
CDR3 protein: CASRRSETANYGYTF
V gene: TRBV6-5
D gene: NA
J gene: TRBJ1-2
clone size: once

CDR3 DNA: TGTGCCAGCAGAGACAGGCGAAAGAACACTGAAGCTTTCTTT
CDR3 protein: CASRDRRKNTEAFF
V gene: TRBV27
D gene: NA
J gene: TRBJ1-1
clone size: NA

CDR3 DNA: TGTGCCAGCAGCACGTTGGGCGCAGATACGCAGTATTTT
CDR3 protein: CASSTLGADTQYF
V gene: TRBV9
D gene: NA
J gene: TRBJ2-3
clone size: once

CDR3 DNA: TGTGCCAGCAGAGCCCAGGGTACTGAAGCTTTCTTT
CDR3 protein: CASRAQGTEAFF
V gene: TRBV27
D gene: NA
J gene: TRBJ1-1
clone size: NA

CDR3 DNA: TGCGCCAGCAGAGATAGACGGAACGATCAGCCCCAGCATTTT
CDR3 protein: CASRDRRNDQPQHF
V gene: TRBV10-1
D gene: NA
J gene: TRBJ1-5
clone size: NA

CDR3 DNA: TGTGCCAGTAGTATATCAGGGGCGACTTACTATGGCTACACCTTC
CDR3 protein: CASSISGATYYGYTF
V gene: TRBV19
D gene: NA
J gene: TRBJ1-2
clone size: NA

CDR3 DNA: TGTGCCAGCAGCTTAGAGACCCACGAGCAGTACTTC
CDR3 protein: CASSLETHEQYF
V gene: TRBV11-3
D gene: NA
J gene: TRBJ2-7
clone size: NA

CDR3 DNA: TGCGCCAGCAGTGAGCGATCCGGTCTTGAGGGTAGGCAGTATTTT
CDR3 protein: CASSERSGLEGRQYF
V gene: TRBV10-2
D gene: NA
J gene: TRBJ2-3
clone size: NA

CDR3 DNA: TGTGCCAGCAACAGGGATGGAAACACCATATATTTT
CDR3 protein: CASNRDGNTIYF
V gene: TRBV25-1
D gene: NA
J gene: TRBJ1-3
clone size: NA

CDR3 DNA: TGTGCCAGCAGCCGCCCCGGGACTTCCACGCATGAGCAGTTCTTC
CDR3 protein: CASSRPGTSTHEQFF
V gene: TRBV7-2
D gene: NA
J gene: TRBJ2-1
clone size: NA

CDR3 DNA: TGTGCCAGCTTTCAGGTGCGAACGGACTATGGCTACACCTTC
CDR3 protein: CASFQVRTDYGYTF
V gene: TRBV6-6
D gene: NA
J gene: TRBJ1-2
clone size: once

CDR3 DNA: TGCGCCAGCAGCTCCATCGTTGGGGGGCAAGAGACCCAGTACTTC
CDR3 protein: CASSSIVGGQETQYF
V gene: TRBV5-1
D gene: NA
J gene: TRBJ2-5
clone size: NA

CDR3 DNA: TGCGCCAGCAGACCCCTCCCTAGCGGGGGGGCGGTATACAATGAGCAGTTCTTC
CDR3 protein: CASRPLPSGGAVYNEQFF
V gene: TRBV5-1
D gene: TRBD2
J gene: TRBJ2-1
clone size: NA

CDR3 DNA: TGTGCCAGCAGCCAAGTAGAAGGTCGGCAAGCTTTCTTT
CDR3 protein: CASSQVEGRQAFF
V gene: TRBV3-1/TRBV3-2
D gene: NA
J gene: TRBJ1-1
clone size: NA

CDR3 DNA: TGTGCCAGCAGTGAATCCCGTGATACGCAGTATTTT
CDR3 protein: CASSESRDTQYF
V gene: TRBV6-1
D gene: NA
J gene: TRBJ2-3
clone size: NA

CDR3 DNA: TGTGCCAGCAGCACTCCGAACACCGGGGAGCTGTTTTTT
CDR3 protein: CASSTPNTGELFF
V gene: TRBV7-9
D gene: NA
J gene: TRBJ2-2
clone size: NA

CDR3 DNA: TGTGCCAGCAGCAGAGAGGTCGGGGGAGATCAGCCCCAGCATTTT
CDR3 protein: CASSREVGGDQPQHF
V gene: TRBV7-2
D gene: NA
J gene: TRBJ1-5
clone size: NA

CDR3 DNA: TGTGCCAGCTCACCAAAAGTGAACTACGAGCAGTACTTC
CDR3 protein: CASSPKVNYEQYF
V gene: TRBV18
D gene: NA
J gene: TRBJ2-7
clone size: NA

CDR3 DNA: TGTGCCAGCAGCCGGGGCCGGGGCGATAATTCACCCCTCCACTTT
CDR3 protein: CASSRGRGDNSPLHF
V gene: TRBV7-2
D gene: NA
J gene: TRBJ1-6
clone size: NA

CDR3 DNA: TGCGCCAGCCCCCCGCCGGGGCAGAGCAATGAGCAGTTCTTC
CDR3 protein: CASPPPGQSNEQFF
V gene: TRBV10-1
D gene: NA
J gene: TRBJ2-1
clone size: NA

CDR3 DNA: TGTGCCACTAGATGGCCAGGTTTCTCCGAGCAGTACTTC
CDR3 protein: CATRWPGFSEQYF
V gene: TRBV6-5
D gene: NA
J gene: TRBJ2-7
clone size: NA

CDR3 DNA: TGTGCCAGCAGCCCGCGGGGCTATGAAGAGACCCAGTACTTC
CDR3 protein: CASSPRGYEETQYF
V gene: TRBV7-8
D gene: NA
J gene: TRBJ2-5
clone size: NA

CDR3 DNA: TGTGCCAGCTCACCACTGGGGGCTGGAGTACTGAACACTGAAGCTTTCTTT
CDR3 protein: CASSPLGAGVLNTEAFF
V gene: TRBV18
D gene: NA
J gene: TRBJ1-1
clone size: NA